This TCR beta chain is from a study of cytomegalovirus exposure and HLA in healthy donors. A remark on this clone: An end of the junction does not agree with germline; a read error may underlie this.

Both 60 Vbeta primers and 13 Jbeta primers went into the PCR. As processed by the authors: A later analysis tallied about 80 million unique TCR beta chains, around 10 million of them shared. Libraries were prepared by immunoSEQ multiplex PCR; TCRdb keeps only in-frame clonotypes and omits some of them. That table supplies the V and J calls and clone size; D and trimming were determined from the DNA. The data contain 200,000 to 300,000 clones, approximately 84% of them singletons. The sequence derives from a woman between 35 and 50 years old in good health and CMV-seropositive. Material for sequencing was PBMCs.

The CDR3 sequence is CASSTGGYNRPQHF. CDR3 nucleotides: TGCGCCAGCAGTACAGGGGGCTACAATCGGCCCCAGCATTTT. This chain joins TRBV5-1 and TRBJ1-5; 9 bases match TRBD1. CDR1 and CDR2 from the germline V gene are SGHRS and YFSETQ. CDR3 size: 14 residues. Using reference TRBV5-1 and TRBJ1-5 for the parts outside the CDR3, the full variable domain is KAGVTQTPRYLIKTRGQQVTLSCSPISGHRSVSWYQQTPGQGLQFLFEYFSETQRNKGNFPGRFSGRQFSNSRSEMNVSTLELGDSALYLCASSTGGYNRPQHFGDGTRLSIL.